These 21 T cell receptor beta chains came from one sample sequenced in a study of blood T cell repertoires in COVID-19. Assay: immunoSEQ multiplex PCR; the TCRdb copy retains only in-frame clones and omits some. The data show about 190,000 clones, almost 90% seen once. The specimen was peripheral blood. Every receptor here comes from a man aged 45-65 years with acute or convalescent COVID-19.

V usage is TRBV7-9 and J usage is TRBJ1-2, with D possibly TRBD1 on 6 matching bases. Germline loops: CDR1 SEHNR, CDR2 FQNEAQ (reference sequence). Trimming removed 5 bases from V and 0 bases from J, with 10 bases in between. The CDR3 extends over 14 amino acids. CDR3 in amino acids: CASSAGTTNYGYTF. DNA for the CDR3: TGTGCCAGCAGCGCCGGGACAACTAACTATGGCTACACCTTC.

CDR3 region: CASSVGTSGRGETQYF. The CDR3 bases are TGTGCCAGCAGCGTAGGGACTAGCGGGAGGGGAGAGACCCAGTACTTC. The V gene is TRBV9, the J gene TRBJ2-5; TRBD2 agrees at 15 bases. This CDR3 has 16 residues. V lost 0 bases to trimming and J lost 4 bases; unmatched junction nucleotides: 1. CDR1 is SGDLS and CDR2 is YYNGEE in the germline V gene.

The J gene is TRBJ2-7, the V gene TRBV7-2; the D is unclear. The V gene lost 0 bases and the J gene lost 0 bases, with 3 bases spanning the gap. The CDR3 is 13 residues long. Germline-derived CDR1 and CDR2 are SGHTA and FQGNSA. As DNA, the CDR3 is TGTGCCAGCAGCTTAGCCTACTCCTACGAGCAGTACTTC. Translation: CASSLAYSYEQYF. Variable domain in full (rest from reference TRBV7-2 and TRBJ2-7): GAGVSQSPSNKVTEKGKDVELRCDPISGHTALYWYRQSLGQGLEFLIYFQGNSAPDKSGLPSDRFSAERTGGSVSTLTIQRTQQEDSAVYLCASSLAYSYEQYFGPGTRLTVT.

This chain links TRBV27 with TRBJ2-2; D might be TRBD2 (6 bases). From germline, CDR1 is MNHEY and CDR2 SMNVEV (reference sequence). The V end lost 3 bases, the J end lost 0 bases, and 8 bases lay between the germline ends. This CDR3 has 15 amino acids. CDR3 nucleotide sequence: TGTGCCAGCAGTTTTAGACTAGCGAACACCGGGGAGCTGTTTTTT. The encoded protein is CASSFRLANTGELFF.

J is TRBJ1-1 and V is TRBV3-1 (or the pseudogene TRBV3-2); tentatively, D is TRBD1 (6 bases). The germline CDR1 and CDR2 sequences are LGHDT and YNNKEL (reference sequence). This CDR3 spans 16 amino acids. V gave up 2 bases and J gave up 4 bases, with 17 bases separating them. The CDR3 DNA reads TGTGCCAGCAGCCAACCCAGGGGAGGGGTGAGCACTGAAGCTTTCTTT. Translation gives CASSQPRGGVSTEAFF.

The V and J genes are TRBV5-5 and TRBJ2-6; D remains ambiguous. Germline V lookup: CDR1 SGHKS, CDR2 YYEKEE (reference sequence). V dropped 0 bases and J dropped 0 bases, with 13 bases sitting between them. CDR3 length: 18 amino acids. CDR3 loop: CASSLDPEVVSGANVLTF. CDR3 coding DNA: TGTGCCAGCAGCTTGGACCCCGAGGTAGTCTCTGGGGCCAACGTCCTGACTTTC.

The chain carries TRBV5-1 and TRBJ2-1; D unclear. V dropped 4 bases and J dropped 7 bases, with 18 bases sitting between them. The CDR3 is made up of 15 amino acids. CDR1 is SGHRS, CDR2 YFSETQ, per germline. The DNA of the CDR3 is TGCGCCAGCAGCCCCAACTCCGGAGACGAGAATGAGCAGTTCTTC. This codes for CASSPNSGDENEQFF.

The J gene is TRBJ1-2, the V gene TRBV6-6, with TRBD1 as a possible D gene (5 bases). V lost 0 bases and J lost 6, with 17 bases in between. Germline CDR1 and CDR2: MNHNY and SVGAGI (reference sequence). The CDR3 totals 16 residues. DNA of the CDR3: TGTGCCAGCAGTTACTCAGGGGCGGGAGCCGTGGATGGCTACACCTTC. This sequence encodes CASSYSGAGAVDGYTF.

The chain links TRBV24-1 to TRBJ1-5; perhaps TRBD1 as D (6 bases). Between the trimmed V and J ends, which lost 0 bases and 2 bases, there was a span of 10 bases. The CDR3 runs to 16 residues. The germline CDR1 and CDR2 sequences are KGHDR and SFDVKD. The chain's CDR3 is CATSDLGGRGNQPQHF. The CDR3 coding sequence is TGTGCCACCAGTGATTTGGGGGGCCGAGGCAATCAGCCCCAGCATTTT.

V gene TRBV28 combines with J gene TRBJ1-5, with TRBD1 as a possible D gene (5 bases). Germline CDR1 is MDHEN and CDR2 is SYDVKM. Trimming stripped 4 bases from V and 11 bases from J, with 15 bases between. This CDR3 is built from 13 residues. CDR3 nucleotide sequence: TGTGCCAGCAGTTCCGCCGGAACAGGCTCCCAGCATTTT. Encoded protein: CASSSAGTGSQHF.

The chain couples TRBV5-4 to TRBJ2-2, with a weak D call TRBD1 (6 bases). CDR3 length: 13 residues. The germline V gene has CDR1 SGHNT and CDR2 YYREEE (reference sequence). The germline V and J ends were trimmed by 4 bases and 6 bases, with 10 bases remaining between them. The CDR3 reads CASSGGQSGELFF. In nucleotides, the CDR3 is TGTGCCAGCAGCGGAGGACAGTCCGGGGAGCTGTTTTTT.

The chain is built from TRBV15 and TRBJ2-3; 7 bases map to TRBD1. From germline, CDR1 is LNHNV and CDR2 YYDKDF (reference sequence). The CDR3 is 14 residues long. Losses at the gene ends were 1 base for V and 3 bases for J; bases not matched to a gene: 1. This CDR3 is CATSRAQGTDTQYF. Here the CDR3 DNA reads TGTGCCACCAGCAGAGCACAGGGGACAGATACGCAGTATTTT. Together with reference TRBV15 and TRBJ2-3, the CDR3 gives the full variable domain: DAMVIQNPRYQVTQFGKPVTLSCSQTLNHNVMYWYQQKSSQAPKLLFHYYDKDFNNEADTPDNFQSRRPNTSFCFLDIRSPGLGDTAMYLCATSRAQGTDTQYFGPGTRLTVL.

This clone was seen a handful of times. The rearrangement joins TRBV2 to TRBJ2-5; D perhaps matches TRBD1 (6 bases). This CDR3 spans 15 amino acids. Germline V lookup: CDR1 SNHLY, CDR2 FYNNEI. V lost 7 bases, J lost 1 base, and 16 bases lay in between. The CDR3 nucleotides read TGTGCCAGCATCGAAGGGGGTAACGGCCAAGAGACCCAGTACTTC. Protein sequence: CASIEGGNGQETQYF.

The chain is built from TRBV7-2 and TRBJ1-4; 8 bases fit TRBD1. The germline gives CDR1 SGHTA, CDR2 FQGNSA. The CDR3 contains 15 residues. The junction had 2 bases not matched to a gene; V was cut back by 5 bases and J by 0 bases. CDR3 sequence reads: CASSAQGATNEKLFF. The CDR3, as DNA: TGTGCCAGCAGCGCACAGGGGGCAACTAATGAAAAACTGTTTTTT. The full variable domain, its missing parts supplied by reference TRBV7-2 and TRBJ1-4, is GAGVSQSPSNKVTEKGKDVELRCDPISGHTALYWYRQSLGQGLEFLIYFQGNSAPDKSGLPSDRFSAERTGGSVSTLTIQRTQQEDSAVYLCASSAQGATNEKLFFGSGTQLSVL.

The chain employs TRBV6-2 or TRBV6-3 and TRBJ2-5, with TRBD2 as a possible D gene (6 bases). The ends were cut back, 0 bases at V and 4 bases at J, with 15 bases in the middle. The germline CDR1 and CDR2 sequences are MNHEY and SVGEGT. The CDR3 has 16 residues. CDR3 nucleotide sequence: TGTGCCAGCAGTTACTCGCCTAGTGGGGGAGGAGAGACCCAGTACTTC. This translates into CASSYSPSGGGETQYF.

The rearrangement joins TRBV11-2 to TRBJ2-7; 8 positions agree with TRBD1. V trimming: 4 bases; J trimming: 3 bases; junction bases outside the gene matches: 2. Germline V lookup: CDR1 SGHAT, CDR2 FQNNGV. The CDR3 runs to 13 residues. The CDR3 loop reads CASSSGQGYEQYF. The CDR3 DNA is TGTGCCAGCAGCTCCGGACAGGGCTACGAGCAGTACTTC.

The chain joins TRBV28 to TRBJ2-7, with D maybe TRBD2 (6 bases). The CDR3 runs 14 residues. Trimming removed 7 bases from V and 9 bases from J, with 22 bases in between. CDR1 is MDHEN and CDR2 is SYDVKM in the germline V gene. CDR3 in amino acids: CASTTGGRYSGQYF. CDR3 nucleotide sequence: TGTGCCAGCACCACCGGGGGACGTTACTCAGGGCAGTACTTC.

The rearrangement links TRBV29-1 to TRBJ2-5, with D perhaps TRBD1 (5 bases). The CDR3 has 13 residues. Trimming stripped 3 bases from V and 2 bases from J, with 10 bases between. Germline CDR1 SQVTM, CDR2 ANQGSEA. The CDR3 here is CSVDRAQQETQYF. The DNA of the CDR3 is TGCAGCGTTGACAGGGCTCAACAAGAGACCCAGTACTTC.

The chain combines TRBV27 with TRBJ2-3; 8 bases agree with TRBD1. Germline loops: CDR1 MNHEY, CDR2 SMNVEV (reference sequence). The CDR3 extends over 14 amino acids. The V segment lost 5 bases and the J segment 1 base; nucleotides outside the gene matches: 2. This CDR3 is CASSEQGGTDTQYF. CDR3 bases: TGTGCCAGCAGTGAACAGGGGGGCACAGATACGCAGTATTTT.

The sample holds a few counts of this clone. The genes are TRBV28 and TRBJ1-5, with D unclear. Looked up from germline, CDR1 is MDHEN and CDR2 is SYDVKM. CDR3 length: 19 amino acids. V lost 4 bases, J lost 0 bases, and 22 bases lay in between. CDR3 nucleotides: TGTGCCAGCAGTTCCGCGGGTCAGGTCTTGAAGAATAGCAATCAGCCCCAGCATTTT. This encodes CASSSAGQVLKNSNQPQHF.

This chain connects TRBV18 to TRBJ2-5; D is perhaps TRBD1 (5 bases). Trimming shortened V by 2 bases and J by 5 bases, and 15 bases separated the two germline ends. CDR1 is KGHSH and CDR2 is LQKENI in the germline V gene. This CDR3 comprises 15 residues. The CDR3 DNA follows: TGTGCCAGCTCACCAGTGGCCAGGGCGAGGGAGACCCAGTACTTC. Protein product: CASSPVARARETQYF.